These 21 T cell receptor beta chains share one sample of origin, sequenced in a study of cytomegalovirus exposure and HLA in healthy donors. 60 Vbeta and 13 Jbeta primers were used in PCR. Method: immunoSEQ multiplex PCR; TCRdb's copy keeps in-frame clones and lacks some. The data show 130,000 to 150,000 clones, 77% seen once. The sequenced sample was PBMCs. All receptors come from a woman in her forties or fifties in good health and CMV-seronegative.

The J gene is TRBJ1-6, the V gene TRBV5-4; 10 nucleotides match TRBD1. The CDR3 consists of 16 residues. CDR1 and CDR2 from the germline V gene are SGHNT and YYREEE (reference sequence). The J segment lost 8 bases and the V segment lost 1 base, leaving 6 bases of the junction unmatched. For the CDR3, the DNA is TGTGCCAGCAGCTTGCCCCCGGGACAGGGGTATTCACCCCTCCACTTT. It specifies CASSLPPGQGYSPLHF. Full variable domain (outside the CDR3, taken from reference TRBV5-4 and TRBJ1-6): ETGVTQSPTHLIKTRGQQVTLRCSSQSGHNTVSWYQQALGQGPQFIFQYYREEENGRGNFPPRFSGLQFPNYSSELNVNALELDDSALYLCASSLPPGQGYSPLHFGNGTRLTVT.

This clone was found a few times. The rearrangement joins TRBV6-1 to TRBJ1-2, with D perhaps matching TRBD1 (6 bases). Germline assignment: CDR1 MNHNS and CDR2 SASEGT. This CDR3 contains 15 residues. V lost 5 bases and J lost 0, with 13 bases in between. The chain's CDR3 is CASSILQGSNYGYTF. The CDR3, as DNA: TGTGCCAGCAGTATTTTACAGGGATCTAACTATGGCTACACCTTC.

This chain uses TRBV4-1 with TRBJ1-1; D gene unclear. The CDR3 has 14 residues. V was shortened by 2 bases and J by 0 bases, with 7 bases between the two germline ends. Germline values: CDR1 MGHRA, CDR2 YSYEKL. The CDR3 DNA reads TGCGCCAGCAGCCAATCGGTGTTGAACACTGAAGCTTTCTTT. Its protein product is CASSQSVLNTEAFF.

The chain joins TRBV6-5 to TRBJ2-1; 9 nucleotides align to TRBD2. With 2 bases clipped from V and 8 bases from J, the junction kept 10 bases outside the gene matches. This CDR3 region has 16 residues. The germline V gene encodes CDR1 MNHEY and CDR2 SVGAGI. The CDR3 coding sequence is TGTGCCAGCAGTTACCCGGCTAGCGGGGCAGGAGATGAGCAGTTCTTC. This gives the protein CASSYPASGAGDEQFF.

The chain couples TRBV10-2 to TRBJ1-1; perhaps TRBD1 as D (5 bases). The CDR3 covers 12 residues. The V end lost 7 bases, the J end lost 3 bases, and 9 bases lay between the germline ends. Germline V CDR1 and CDR2: WSHSY, SAAADI. The DNA for the CDR3 is TGCGCCAGCAACGAAGGGGACACTGAAGCTTTCTTT. This codes for CASNEGDTEAFF.

The rearrangement links TRBV6-1 to TRBJ1-5, with 11 nucleotides matching TRBD1. J lost 0 bases, V lost 4 bases, and 8 bases had no gene match. CDR1 is MNHNS and CDR2 is SASEGT in the germline V gene. CDR3 length equals 18 residues. The CDR3 reads CASSGTGTGGYSNQPQHF. The CDR3 DNA is TGTGCCAGCAGTGGAACCGGGACAGGGGGTTATAGCAATCAGCCCCAGCATTTT.

The chain is built from TRBV10-3 and TRBJ2-7; 8 bases match TRBD2. Looked up from germline, CDR1 is ENHRY and CDR2 is SYGVKD. The CDR3 loop spans 14 amino acids. With 10 bases clipped from V and 4 bases from J, the junction kept 12 bases outside the gene matches. In DNA form, the CDR3 reads TGTGCCACCCAACCACGACTAGCGACTTACGAGCAGTACTTC. Translation gives CATQPRLATYEQYF.

The rearrangement joins TRBV25-1 to TRBJ2-1, with 8 bases matching TRBD2. Trimming took 4 bases from V and 9 from J; bases not matched to a gene: 14. This CDR3 is built from 16 residues. Germline V gene sequence: CDR1 MGHDK, CDR2 SYGVNS. The CDR3 DNA follows: TGTGCCAGCAGTGGGGGGGGTAGCGGGGAGAAGATTGAGCAGTTCTTC. Protein sequence: CASSGGGSGEKIEQFF.

This sequence joins TRBV30 and TRBJ2-7; 9 bases match TRBD1. The CDR3 loop spans 15 amino acids. Germline V gene sequence: CDR1 GTSNPN, CDR2 SVGIG (reference sequence). With V trimmed by 8 bases and J by 2 bases, 13 bases remained unmatched. The CDR3: CAGMKGTGRPYEQYF. The CDR3 DNA reads as TGTGCCGGAATGAAAGGGACAGGGCGACCCTACGAGCAGTACTTC.

The chain has TRBV7-9 and TRBJ1-1; the match to TRBD1 covers 7 bases. The CDR3 spans 15 residues. From germline, CDR1 is SEHNR and CDR2 FQNEAQ (reference sequence). V lost 6 bases, J lost 0 bases, and 7 bases stayed unmatched. Here the CDR3 DNA reads TGTGCCAGCAGGAAAGGGACAGATATGAACACTGAAGCTTTCTTT. Translation: CASRKGTDMNTEAFF.

The rearrangement links TRBV18 to TRBJ1-2; possible D gene TRBD1, 5 bases. The CDR3 extends over 14 amino acids. Germline CDR1 KGHSH, CDR2 LQKENI. V lost 6 bases and J lost 3, with 14 bases in between. Written as DNA, the CDR3 is TGTGCCAGCTCCCGGTCTCCGACAGACTATGGCTACACCTTC. It encodes CASSRSPTDYGYTF.

This rearrangement joins TRBV6-1 to TRBJ1-1, with no clear D. Germline CDR1 and CDR2: MNHNS and SASEGT. Trimming stripped 4 bases from V and 0 bases from J, with 9 bases between. This CDR3 spans 14 amino acids. The CDR3 DNA is TGTGCCAGCAGTGCAGGATACCTGAACACTGAAGCTTTCTTT. Amino acid sequence: CASSAGYLNTEAFF.

The chain joins TRBV2 to TRBJ1-5; tentative D call: TRBD1 (5 bases). The germline CDR1 and CDR2 sequences are SNHLY and FYNNEI. The CDR3 has 14 amino acids. V dropped 7 bases and J dropped 0 bases, with 10 bases sitting between them. This CDR3 reads CASTGHNSNQPQHF. CDR3 DNA sequence: TGTGCCAGCACTGGACACAATAGCAATCAGCCCCAGCATTTT.

In DNA, the CDR3 is TGTGCCAGCAGCTGGCACACCGGGACAGCCTACCAAAGGATGAACACTGAAGCTTTCTTT. Protein: CASSWHTGTAYQRMNTEAFF. The rearrangement uses TRBV5-8 and TRBJ1-1; 7 bases are shared with TRBD1. Germline-derived CDR1 and CDR2 are SGHTS and YDEGEE. J was trimmed by 0 bases and V by 3 bases; bases with no gene match: 20. The length of the CDR3 is 20 residues.

V and J are TRBV19 and TRBJ1-2; 9 nucleotides match TRBD1. The length of the CDR3 is 14 residues. The J segment lost 8 bases and the V segment lost 7 bases, leaving 11 bases of the junction unmatched. CDR1 and CDR2 from the germline V gene are LNHDA and SQIVND (reference sequence). CDR3 nucleotide sequence: TGTGCCAGTAATACGCCGGGACAGGGAAAGGGCTACACCTTC. Residues: CASNTPGQGKGYTF.

The V call is TRBV6-6, the J call TRBJ2-7; 7 bases are shared with TRBD2. This CDR3 has 14 amino acids. CDR1 is MNHNY, CDR2 SVGAGI, per germline (reference sequence). J was trimmed by 3 bases and V by 7 bases; bases with no gene match: 9. The CDR3 DNA reads TGTGCCAGCATCTACGGGGGGACTCTCTACGAGCAGTACTTC. Translation gives CASIYGGTLYEQYF.

The chain carries TRBV6-5 and TRBJ1-3, with 9 bases fitting TRBD1. CDR3 length: 16 residues. Germline loops: CDR1 MNHEY, CDR2 SVGAGI. J gave up 0 bases and V 4 bases, and 4 bases lay outside the gene matches. The CDR3 DNA reads TGTGCCAGCAGTTGGACAGGGGCCTTCTCTGGAAACACCATATATTTT. The encoded protein is CASSWTGAFSGNTIYF.

The chain links TRBV4-1 to TRBJ2-3; maybe TRBD1 (6 bases). V gave up 1 base and J gave up 2 bases, with 13 bases separating them. The CDR3 contains 16 residues. Per the germline V gene, CDR1 is MGHRA and CDR2 is YSYEKL. In DNA, the CDR3 is TGCGCCAGCAGCCAAGTTCGAGGGGGAGTCACAGATACGCAGTATTTT. Protein sequence: CASSQVRGGVTDTQYF.

The chain joins TRBV5-1 to TRBJ2-1, with 7 bases lining up with TRBD2. Germline CDR1 reads SGHRS; CDR2 reads YFSETQ. V lost 0 bases, J lost 7 bases, and 7 bases stayed unmatched. The CDR3 contains 15 residues. Here the CDR3 reads CASSLARGAGNEQFF. The CDR3 nucleotides are TGCGCCAGCAGCTTGGCTCGGGGAGCGGGAAATGAGCAGTTCTTC.

Only one count was recorded for this clone. V and J are TRBV5-4 and TRBJ2-7, with D unresolved. CDR1 is SGHNT and CDR2 is YYREEE in the germline V gene (reference sequence). Between the trimmed V and J ends, which lost 4 bases and 6 bases, there was a span of 14 bases. The CDR3 totals 13 residues. CDR3 sequence reads: CASSAPNSLEQYF. CDR3 sequence (DNA): TGTGCCAGCAGCGCGCCGAACAGCCTCGAGCAGTACTTC.

The J gene is TRBJ1-5, the V gene TRBV11-2, with D maybe TRBD1 (5 bases). V gave up 1 base and J gave up 7 bases, with 14 bases separating them. Germline V gene sequence: CDR1 SGHAT, CDR2 FQNNGV. CDR3 length: 15 amino acids. The CDR3 coding sequence is TGTGCCAGCAGCTTAGTGGTAGGGGTCTCCCAGCCCCAGCATTTT. As protein: CASSLVVGVSQPQHF.